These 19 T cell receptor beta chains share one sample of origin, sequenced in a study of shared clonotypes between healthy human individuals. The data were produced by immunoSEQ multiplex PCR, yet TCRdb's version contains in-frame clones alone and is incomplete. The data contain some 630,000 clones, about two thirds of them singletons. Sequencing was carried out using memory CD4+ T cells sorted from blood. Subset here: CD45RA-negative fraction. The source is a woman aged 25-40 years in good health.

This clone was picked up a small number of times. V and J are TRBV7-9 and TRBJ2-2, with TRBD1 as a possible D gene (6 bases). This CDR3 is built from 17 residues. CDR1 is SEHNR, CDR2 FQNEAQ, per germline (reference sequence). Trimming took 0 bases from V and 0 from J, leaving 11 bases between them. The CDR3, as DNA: TGTGCCAGCAGCTTAGCGCTCGGGACAACGAACACCGGGGAGCTGTTTTTT. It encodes CASSLALGTTNTGELFF.

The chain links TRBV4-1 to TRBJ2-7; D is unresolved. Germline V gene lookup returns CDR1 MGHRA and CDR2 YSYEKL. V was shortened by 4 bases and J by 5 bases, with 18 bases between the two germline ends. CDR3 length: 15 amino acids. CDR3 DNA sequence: TGCGCCAGCAGCCTCATTCTCCTGGCCAGCCACGAGCAGTACTTC. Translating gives CASSLILLASHEQYF.

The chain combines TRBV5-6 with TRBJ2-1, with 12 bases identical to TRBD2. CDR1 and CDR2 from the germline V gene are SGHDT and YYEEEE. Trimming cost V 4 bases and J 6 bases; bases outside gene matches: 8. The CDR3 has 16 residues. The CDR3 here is CASSLYGLAGPNEQFF. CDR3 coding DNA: TGTGCCAGCAGCCTCTATGGACTAGCGGGACCCAATGAGCAGTTCTTC. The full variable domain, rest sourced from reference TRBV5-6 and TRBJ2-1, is DAGVTQSPTHLIKTRGQQVTLRCSPKSGHDTVSWYQQALGQGPQFIFQYYEEEERQRGNFPDRFSGHQFPNYSSELNVNALLLGDSALYLCASSLYGLAGPNEQFFGPGTRLTVL.

This chain's CDR3 is CASSDTGSYEQYF. For the CDR3, the DNA is TGCGCCAGCAGCGATACAGGCTCCTACGAGCAGTACTTC. The chain joins TRBV4-1 to TRBJ2-7; maybe TRBD1 (5 bases). Trimming left V 5 bases short and J 0 bases short, with 8 bases between. Germline V gene sequence: CDR1 MGHRA, CDR2 YSYEKL. The CDR3 has 13 residues.

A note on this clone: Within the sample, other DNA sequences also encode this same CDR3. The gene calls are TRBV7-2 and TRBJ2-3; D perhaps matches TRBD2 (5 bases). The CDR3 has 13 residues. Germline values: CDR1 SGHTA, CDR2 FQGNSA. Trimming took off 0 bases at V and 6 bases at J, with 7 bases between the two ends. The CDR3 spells CASSLAGVDTQYF. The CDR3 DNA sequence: TGTGCCAGCAGCTTAGCGGGAGTCGATACGCAGTATTTT. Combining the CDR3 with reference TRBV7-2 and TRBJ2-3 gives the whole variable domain GAGVSQSPSNKVTEKGKDVELRCDPISGHTALYWYRQSLGQGLEFLIYFQGNSAPDKSGLPSDRFSAERTGGSVSTLTIQRTQQEDSAVYLCASSLAGVDTQYFGPGTRLTVL.

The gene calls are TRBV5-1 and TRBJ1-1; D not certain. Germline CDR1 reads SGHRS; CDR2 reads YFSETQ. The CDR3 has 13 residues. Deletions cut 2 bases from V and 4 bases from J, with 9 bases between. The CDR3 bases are TGCGCCAGCAGCTTAAACAGCATCACTGAAGCTTTCTTT. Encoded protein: CASSLNSITEAFF. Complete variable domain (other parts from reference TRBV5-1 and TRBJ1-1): KAGVTQTPRYLIKTRGQQVTLSCSPISGHRSVSWYQQTPGQGLQFLFEYFSETQRNKGNFPGRFSGRQFSNSRSEMNVSTLELGDSALYLCASSLNSITEAFFGQGTRLTVV.

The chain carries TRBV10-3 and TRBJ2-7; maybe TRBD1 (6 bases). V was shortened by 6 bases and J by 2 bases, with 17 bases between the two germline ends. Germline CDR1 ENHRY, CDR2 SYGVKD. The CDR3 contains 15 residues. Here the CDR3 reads CAISDRRGQTYEQYF. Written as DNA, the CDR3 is TGTGCCATCAGCGACAGGCGAGGACAGACCTACGAGCAGTACTTC.

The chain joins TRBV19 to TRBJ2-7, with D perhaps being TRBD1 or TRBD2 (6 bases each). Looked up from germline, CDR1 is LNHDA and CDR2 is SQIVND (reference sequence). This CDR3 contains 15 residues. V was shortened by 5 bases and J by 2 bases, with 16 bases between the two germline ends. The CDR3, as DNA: TGTGCCAGTAGTCTATTACTAGCAGGGGCCTACGAGCAGTACTTC. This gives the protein CASSLLLAGAYEQYF.

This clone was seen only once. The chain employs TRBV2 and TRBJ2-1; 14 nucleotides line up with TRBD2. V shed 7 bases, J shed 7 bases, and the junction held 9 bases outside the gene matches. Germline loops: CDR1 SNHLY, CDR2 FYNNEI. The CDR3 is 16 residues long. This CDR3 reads CASTLGTSGGLNEQFF. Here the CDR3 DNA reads TGTGCCAGCACCCTCGGGACTAGCGGGGGACTAAATGAGCAGTTCTTC.

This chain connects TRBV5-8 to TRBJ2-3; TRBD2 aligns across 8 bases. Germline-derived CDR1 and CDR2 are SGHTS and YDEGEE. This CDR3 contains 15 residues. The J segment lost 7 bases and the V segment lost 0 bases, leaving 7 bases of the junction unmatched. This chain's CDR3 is CASSLGSGSVNTQYF. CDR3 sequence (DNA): TGTGCCAGCAGCTTGGGCAGCGGGAGTGTAAATACGCAGTATTTT.

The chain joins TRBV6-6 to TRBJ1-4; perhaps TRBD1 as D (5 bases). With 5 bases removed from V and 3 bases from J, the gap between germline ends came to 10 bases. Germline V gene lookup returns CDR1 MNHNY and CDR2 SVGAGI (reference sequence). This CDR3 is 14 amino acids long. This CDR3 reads CASSRGTANEKLFF. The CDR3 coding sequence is TGTGCCAGCAGTCGCGGGACGGCTAATGAAAAACTGTTTTTT.

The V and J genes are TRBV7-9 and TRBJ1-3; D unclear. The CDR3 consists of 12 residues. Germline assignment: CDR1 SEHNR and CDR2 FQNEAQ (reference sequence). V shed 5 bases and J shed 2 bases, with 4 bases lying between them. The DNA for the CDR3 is TGTGCCAGCAGCAACCCTGGAAACACCATATATTTT. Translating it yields CASSNPGNTIYF.

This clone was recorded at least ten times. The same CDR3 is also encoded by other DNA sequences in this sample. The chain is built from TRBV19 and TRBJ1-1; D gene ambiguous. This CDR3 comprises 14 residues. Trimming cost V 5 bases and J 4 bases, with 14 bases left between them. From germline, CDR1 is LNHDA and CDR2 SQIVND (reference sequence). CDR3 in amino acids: CASSPPGGGTEAFF. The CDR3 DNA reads TGTGCCAGTAGTCCCCCCGGAGGTGGCACTGAAGCTTTCTTT.

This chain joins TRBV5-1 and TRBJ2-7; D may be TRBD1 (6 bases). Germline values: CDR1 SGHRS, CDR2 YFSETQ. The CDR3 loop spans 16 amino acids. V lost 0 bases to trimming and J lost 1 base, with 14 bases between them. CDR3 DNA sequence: TGCGCCAGCAGCTTGGACGGCAGGGGAATTTCCTACGAGCAGTACTTC. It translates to CASSLDGRGISYEQYF.

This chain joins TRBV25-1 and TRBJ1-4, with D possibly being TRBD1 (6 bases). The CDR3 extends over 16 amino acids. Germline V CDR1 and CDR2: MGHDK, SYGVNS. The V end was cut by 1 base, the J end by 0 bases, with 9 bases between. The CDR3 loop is CASSESAGATNEKLFF. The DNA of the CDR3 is TGTGCCAGCAGTGAATCGGCAGGGGCAACTAATGAAAAACTGTTTTTT.

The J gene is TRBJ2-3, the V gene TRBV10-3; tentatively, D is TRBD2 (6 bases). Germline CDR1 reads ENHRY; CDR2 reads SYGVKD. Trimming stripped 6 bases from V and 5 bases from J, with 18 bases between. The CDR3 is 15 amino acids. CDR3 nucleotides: TGTGCCATCAGCGACGTCGGGGGTGCAGGAGATACGCAGTATTTT. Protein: CAISDVGGAGDTQYF.

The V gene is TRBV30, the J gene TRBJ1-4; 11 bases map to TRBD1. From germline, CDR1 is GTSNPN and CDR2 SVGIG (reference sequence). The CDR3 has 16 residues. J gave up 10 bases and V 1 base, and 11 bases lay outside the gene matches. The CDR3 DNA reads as TGTGCCTGGAGTGCAGTCTGGGACAGGGGGTTTGGAAAACTGTTTTTT. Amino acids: CAWSAVWDRGFGKLFF.

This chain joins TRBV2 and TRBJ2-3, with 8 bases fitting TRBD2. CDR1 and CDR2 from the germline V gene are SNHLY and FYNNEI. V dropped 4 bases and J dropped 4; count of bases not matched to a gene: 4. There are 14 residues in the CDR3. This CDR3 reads CASSVETSADTQYF. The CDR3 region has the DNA TGTGCCAGCAGTGTTGAGACTAGCGCAGATACGCAGTATTTT.

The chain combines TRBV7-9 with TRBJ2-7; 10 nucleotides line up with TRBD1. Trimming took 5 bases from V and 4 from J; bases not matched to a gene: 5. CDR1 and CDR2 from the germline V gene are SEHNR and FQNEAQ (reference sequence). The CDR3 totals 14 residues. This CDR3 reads CASSPGQGGYEQYF. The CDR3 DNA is TGTGCCAGCAGCCCTGGACAGGGGGGGTACGAGCAGTACTTC.